These 17 T cell receptor beta chains came from one sample sequenced in a study of T cell responses to AZD1222 COVID-19 vaccine. Produced via immunoSEQ multiplex PCR; TCRdb's table is partial and in-frame only. This sample has some 190,000 clones, with approximately 93% found just once. This material consisted of peripheral blood, taken 28 days after the second AZD1222 dose. Receptors were obtained from an adult who received the AZD1222 COVID-19 vaccine.

The J gene is TRBJ1-1, the V gene TRBV19; a weak D match, TRBD1 (5 bases). The CDR3 sequence is 14 residues long. CDR1 and CDR2 (germline): LNHDA, SQIVND (reference sequence). Trimming shortened V by 5 bases and J by 1 base, and 11 bases separated the two germline ends. The CDR3 DNA reads as TGTGCCAGTAGTCCCTACCAGGGGAACACTGAAGCTTTCTTT. Protein product: CASSPYQGNTEAFF.

J is TRBJ1-1 and V is TRBV6-1; 7 bases fit TRBD1. Unmatched junction bases numbered 4, after V lost 1 base and J lost 2 bases. The germline V gene encodes CDR1 MNHNS and CDR2 SASEGT. The CDR3 consists of 15 residues. The CDR3 loop reads CASSEVGTANTEAFF. The CDR3 nucleotides read TGTGCCAGCAGTGAAGTCGGGACAGCCAACACTGAAGCTTTCTTT.

V usage is TRBV4-2 and J usage is TRBJ2-1, with TRBD2 identical over 8 bases. Trimming at V came to 4 bases and at J to 3 bases, leaving 5 bases not matched to a gene. Per germline, CDR1 LGHNA and CDR2 YNFKEQ. This CDR3 region has 15 residues. CDR3 nucleotide sequence: TGTGCCAGCAGCCCCGTCGGGGGGGACTACAATGAGCAGTTCTTC. Amino acids: CASSPVGGDYNEQFF.

The CDR3 sequence: CASSPLSRDRVDTQYF. As DNA, the CDR3 is TGTGCCAGCTCACCTCTGTCCCGGGACAGGGTAGATACGCAGTATTTT. The gene calls are TRBV18 and TRBJ2-3; 9 bases map to TRBD1. Per germline, CDR1 KGHSH and CDR2 LQKENI. The junction had 9 bases not matched to a gene; V was cut back by 3 bases and J by 5 bases. The CDR3 runs to 16 residues.

The rearrangement joins TRBV7-3 to TRBJ2-7; 9 bases align to TRBD1. J lost 5 bases, V lost 5 bases, and 7 bases had no gene match. The germline gives CDR1 SGHTA, CDR2 FQGTGA. This CDR3 has 14 residues. The CDR3 region is CASSPRDRADEQYF. The CDR3 nucleotides read TGTGCCAGCAGCCCCCGGGACAGGGCTGACGAGCAGTACTTC.

The chain combines TRBV7-2 with TRBJ1-1; a possible D gene is TRBD1 (5 bases). The CDR3 covers 16 residues. Germline V gene lookup returns CDR1 SGHTA and CDR2 FQGNSA. Trimming left V 0 bases short and J 6 bases short, with 17 bases between. CDR3: CASSLAGTLSSAEAFF. In DNA form, the CDR3 reads TGTGCCAGCAGCTTAGCGGGGACGTTGAGTAGCGCTGAAGCTTTCTTT.

There are a few counts of this clone. The CDR3 sequence: CASSAVLGTGELFF. CDR3 nucleotides: TGTGCCAGCAGCGCTGTTCTGGGCACCGGGGAGCTGTTTTTT. The gene calls are TRBV7-9 and TRBJ2-2; the D is unclear. This CDR3 contains 14 residues. V lost 5 bases and J 4 bases, leaving 11 bases between the germline ends. Germline lookup yields CDR1 SEHNR and CDR2 FQNEAQ (reference sequence).

The chain joins TRBV6-4 to TRBJ2-3; the D gene could be TRBD1 or TRBD2 (5 bases each). V was shortened by 5 bases and J by 1 base, with 16 bases between the two germline ends. In germline, CDR1 is MRHNA, CDR2 SNTAGT. The CDR3 has 16 amino acids. The CDR3 reads CASSQGVHPRTDTQYF. The CDR3 DNA reads as TGTGCCAGCAGTCAGGGAGTCCACCCCCGCACAGATACGCAGTATTTT.

CDR3 in DNA: TGTGCCAGCAGCTTGACAGAGAGCACAGATACGCAGTATTTT. It encodes CASSLTESTDTQYF. This chain uses TRBV7-8 with TRBJ2-3; tentatively, D is TRBD1 (5 bases). The V and J ends lost 3 bases and 0 bases respectively, with 7 bases between them. Germline V lookup: CDR1 SGHVS, CDR2 FQNEAQ. CDR3 length: 14 amino acids. Filled out from reference TRBV7-8 and TRBJ2-3, the complete variable domain reads GAGVSQSPRYKVAKRGQDVALRCDPISGHVSLFWYQQALGQGPEFLTYFQNEAQLDKSGLPSDRFFAERPEGSVSTLKIQRTQQEDSAVYLCASSLTESTDTQYFGPGTRLTVL.

The chain couples TRBV10-3 to TRBJ1-5, with D possibly being TRBD1 (6 bases). The germline V gene encodes CDR1 ENHRY and CDR2 SYGVKD. V was pared by 0 bases and J by 3 bases, with 12 bases between. The CDR3 covers 16 residues. CDR3 DNA: TGTGCCATCAGTGAGTCGAGGGGGGAAAACAATCAGCCCCAGCATTTT. It specifies CAISESRGENNQPQHF.

In its sample, this clone was seen a few times. This chain links TRBV7-9 with TRBJ2-2; 13 bases map to TRBD2. The V segment lost 4 bases and the J segment 6 bases; nucleotides outside the gene matches: 5. CDR1 SEHNR and CDR2 FQNEAQ come from the germline V gene (reference sequence). The CDR3 sequence is 16 residues long. CDR3 residues: CASSSGLAGVAGELFF. CDR3 nucleotide sequence: TGTGCCAGCAGCTCCGGACTAGCGGGAGTGGCCGGGGAGCTGTTTTTT. Together with reference TRBV7-9 and TRBJ2-2, the CDR3 gives the full variable domain: DTGVSQNPRHKITKRGQNVTFRCDPISEHNRLYWYRQTLGQGPEFLTYFQNEAQLEKSRLLSDRFSAERPKGSFSTLEIQRTEQGDSAMYLCASSSGLAGVAGELFFGEGSRLTVL.

The V call is TRBV2, the J call TRBJ1-2; maybe TRBD1 (5 bases). The germline CDR1 and CDR2 sequences are SNHLY and FYNNEI. This CDR3 contains 12 residues. V lost 6 bases, J lost 5 bases, and 10 bases lay in between. This chain's CDR3 is CASSPQGYGYTF. The DNA for the CDR3 is TGTGCCAGCAGCCCCCAGGGTTATGGCTACACCTTC.

This clone is a singleton in its sample. The chain joins TRBV18 to TRBJ1-6; no firm D call. Looked up from germline, CDR1 is KGHSH and CDR2 is LQKENI. The V end lost 3 bases, the J end lost 4 bases, and 7 bases lay between the germline ends. The CDR3 is made up of 14 amino acids. As DNA, the CDR3 is TGTGCCAGCTCACCGGGTCGTTATAATTCACCCCTCCACTTT. Its translation is CASSPGRYNSPLHF.

The J gene is TRBJ2-6, the V gene TRBV9; unclear D gene. The germline CDR1 and CDR2 sequences are SGDLS and YYNGEE. With 3 bases removed from V and 2 bases from J, the gap between germline ends came to 6 bases. CDR3 size: 14 residues. The CDR3 loop reads CASSAVAGANVLTF. The DNA for the CDR3 is TGTGCCAGCAGCGCGGTGGCTGGGGCCAACGTCCTGACTTTC. Based on the CDR3 plus reference TRBV9 and TRBJ2-6, the full variable domain is DSGVTQTPKHLITATGQRVTLRCSPRSGDLSVYWYQQSLDQGLQFLIQYYNGEERAKGNILERFSAQQFPDLHSELNLSSLELGDSALYFCASSAVAGANVLTFGAGSRLTVL.

A few counts support this clone. Other DNA variants within this sample encode the same CDR3. The chain joins TRBV18 to TRBJ2-1; 10 nucleotides align to TRBD2. Germline-derived CDR1 and CDR2 are KGHSH and LQKENI. This CDR3 is 15 amino acids long. V lost 2 bases and J lost 2; bases outside the gene matches: 0. The CDR3 here is CASSPGLAAYNEQFF. In DNA, the CDR3 is TGTGCCAGCTCACCAGGACTAGCGGCCTACAATGAGCAGTTCTTC. Complete variable domain (other parts from reference TRBV18 and TRBJ2-1): NAGVMQNPRHLVRRRGQEARLRCSPMKGHSHVYWYRQLPEEGLKFMVYLQKENIIDESGMPKERFSAEFPKEGPSILRIQQVVRGDSAAYFCASSPGLAAYNEQFFGPGTRLTVL.

The chain has TRBV5-5 and TRBJ1-5; TRBD1 is a possible D gene (5 bases). The CDR3 totals 15 residues. CDR1 is SGHKS, CDR2 YYEKEE, per germline (reference sequence). V was pared by 0 bases and J by 3 bases, with 10 bases between. The DNA of the CDR3 is TGTGCCAGCAGCTTGGGAAGACAGAACAATCAGCCCCAGCATTTT. It translates to CASSLGRQNNQPQHF.

The chain is built from TRBV6-2 or TRBV6-3 and TRBJ2-3; D is unresolved. The CDR3 sequence is 14 residues long. Trimming removed 2 bases from V and 1 base from J, with 7 bases in between. CDR1 and CDR2 (germline): MNHEY, SVGEGT. The CDR3, as DNA: TGTGCCAGCAGTTACCTCTCCGGCACAGATACGCAGTATTTT. The encoded protein is CASSYLSGTDTQYF.